Here is one TCR beta chain with its context. Its antigen is not yet known. Per-base quality was not reported, and no clone a single base away is much larger than it. Genomic DNA was extracted from sorted cells with the Quick-DNA Microprep Kit. TCRbeta DNA was amplified with the immunoSEQ hsTCRbeta kit following the manufacturer's protocol. An Illumina MiSeq instrument was used to sequence the TCRbeta libraries. The study's own analysis went as follows. Following removal of out-of-frame sequences, 2 million to 2.5 million distinct TCRbeta sequences were retained, with an average of about 70,000 per individual. Two values were used to score each individual: the count of some 150 previously reported CMV-associated TCRbeta sequences and the total count of productive distinct TCRbeta sequences. A beta-binomial model was reimplemented in Python, and random forests from scikit-learn, run with default parameters, were trained on data from the US cohort. Classifier performance on the Belgian cohort was summarized as median AUC with percentile confidence intervals calculated over 10,000 bootstrap iterations. TCRdb stores this immuneACCESS table with in-frame sequences only. Part of the clones is absent; in the studies checked, under half of the shortfall reflects unresolved V genes, and no reason is known for the rest. V and J calls and clone size follow that table, whereas D and trimming were derived from the DNA. This sample lists around 50,000 clones; around 78% were detected once. About 0.7% of the sample comes from the top ten.

Cut back by 0 bases and 3 bases, the V and J ends lie 6 bases apart. From the cysteine through the phenylalanine, the CDR3 covers 13 amino acids. Of all the DNA, just the CDR3 is kept, 39 bases in frame from base 1. According to the germline V gene, CDR1 reads MNHEY and CDR2 reads SVGAGI. These data originate in a study of memory CD4+ T cells and cytomegalovirus serostatus (dated by TCRdb to the late 2010s). Study-wide context: The cohort comprised 33 healthy Belgian adults, 9 CMV seropositive and some 25 CMV seronegative. To replicate a published TCR-based CMV serostatus classifier, the researchers sequenced the CD4+ memory TCRbeta repertoires of a Belgian cohort whose cytomegalovirus serostatus was known. Overall study results and their limits: The results were interpreted as suggesting that the CMV-associated TCR signature is largely present in the CD4+ memory repertoire. For predicting CMV serostatus, the median bootstrapped AUC was approximately 0.95 using the original framework and approximately 0.91 using a US-trained random forest. Only CD4+CD45RO+ memory cells were sequenced, unlike the original study, which covered naive and memory CD4+ and CD8+ populations. The original-framework classifier achieved a median bootstrapped AUC of approximately 0.94 with a 95% CI of 0.76-1.00 on the Belgian cohort. Of over 150 previously reported CMV-associated TCRbeta sequences, some 73 appeared in the CD4+ memory repertoires, each in one to five individuals.

Single viable CD3+CD4+CD8-CD45RO+ cells were sorted as memory CD4+ T cells on a FACSAria II. CMV serostatus was determined with a Roche Elecsys assay detecting serum IgG against CMV pp150, pp28, p38 and p52. After the samples were thawed, total CD4+ T cells were enriched through positive selection using CD4 magnetic microbeads. Samples originated from another study that specifically interrogated the CD4+ T cell memory repertoire. Peripheral blood mononuclear cells were isolated and cryopreserved according to standard operating procedures, and serum was stored at -80 degrees C. The staining relied on CD3-PerCP (BW264/56), CD4-APC (RPA-T4), CD45RO-PE (UCHT1) and CD8-Pacific Orange (3B5) antibodies, and Sytox blue was used to exclude non-viable cells.

The sequence links TRBV6-5 to TRBJ2-7; confidence is insufficient to name the D gene. The sequenced sample was memory CD4+ T cells from blood. The clonotype comes from an adult in good health and CMV-seronegative. For the CDR3, the sequence is CASSYSRRYEQYF. The nucleotide sequence reads as follows: TGTGCCAGCAGTTACTCTCGGCGCTACGAGCAGTACTTC.